The 9 T cell receptor beta chains presented below share a single source sample, sequenced in a study of OX40 agonist ivuxolimab in advanced cancers. Assay: immunoSEQ multiplex PCR; the TCRdb copy retains only in-frame clones and omits some. The repertoire holds roughly 80,000 clones, with 90% as singletons. The input for sequencing was CD4+ or CD8+ T cells sorted from blood, taken in a trial of the OX40 agonist ivuxolimab. Receptor source: an adult with an advanced solid tumor such as melanoma, head and neck, liver or kidney cancer.

The rearrangement uses TRBV5-1 and TRBJ2-3, with TRBD2 as a possible D gene (7 bases). V was pared by 3 bases and J by 5 bases, with 16 bases between. The CDR3 contains 15 residues. Germline values: CDR1 SGHRS, CDR2 YFSETQ. CDR3 coding DNA: TGCGCCAGCAGCTCGGGGGGCGCGGGGAGAGATACGCAGTATTTT. Encoded protein: CASSSGGAGRDTQYF.

V and J are TRBV5-4 and TRBJ2-7; 7 nucleotides line up with TRBD2. V shed 1 base and J 0 bases; nucleotides not matched to a gene: 10. The length of the CDR3 is 17 residues. The V gene's germline CDR1 is SGHNT and CDR2 YYREEE (reference sequence). The CDR3 nucleotides are TGTGCCAGCAGCTTGAATCTGGTGGGAGGGATCTCCTACGAGCAGTACTTC. Protein sequence: CASSLNLVGGISYEQYF.

The V gene is TRBV2, the J gene TRBJ2-1; 11 bases align to TRBD2. Germline V gives CDR1 SNHLY, CDR2 FYNNEI. Trimming cost V 3 bases and J 1 base; bases outside gene matches: 8. This CDR3 comprises 18 residues. The CDR3 region has the DNA TGTGCCAGCAGTGACATCGCCGGGACTAGCGGTTCCTACAATGAGCAGTTCTTC. Translating gives CASSDIAGTSGSYNEQFF.

This chain links TRBV5-1 with TRBJ2-7, with 8 bases aligning to TRBD2. Germline V gene lookup returns CDR1 SGHRS and CDR2 YFSETQ. There are 14 residues in the CDR3. V lost 3 bases and J lost 3; bases outside the gene matches: 5. This CDR3 reads CASSSTTSGYEQYF. The CDR3 DNA sequence: TGCGCCAGCAGCTCCACTACTAGCGGCTACGAGCAGTACTTC. The full variable domain, completed using reference TRBV5-1 and TRBJ2-7, is KAGVTQTPRYLIKTRGQQVTLSCSPISGHRSVSWYQQTPGQGLQFLFEYFSETQRNKGNFPGRFSGRQFSNSRSEMNVSTLELGDSALYLCASSSTTSGYEQYFGPGTRLTVT.

The chain couples TRBV4-3 to TRBJ1-4, with D tentatively TRBD1 (5 bases). CDR3 length: 17 residues. V was shortened by 1 base and J by 7 bases, with 19 bases between the two germline ends. The germline gives CDR1 LGHNA, CDR2 YSLEER. The CDR3 coding sequence is TGCGCCAGCAGCCAAGTTAGGGGTCGGGGAACTGGTGAAAAACTGTTTTTT. It specifies CASSQVRGRGTGEKLFF.

This sequence joins TRBV5-1 and TRBJ1-1; D perhaps matches TRBD1 (6 bases). Between the trimmed V and J ends, which lost 4 bases and 5 bases, there was a span of 18 bases. The length of the CDR3 is 15 residues. Germline V lookup: CDR1 SGHRS, CDR2 YFSETQ. CDR3 nucleotides: TGCGCCAGCAGCCCCGAACAGGGAGGGAGGACTGAAGCTTTCTTT. The encoded protein is CASSPEQGGRTEAFF.

V and J are TRBV7-2 and TRBJ2-4; D is unclear. This CDR3 spans 14 amino acids. Trimming took off 1 base at V and 0 bases at J, with 4 bases between the two ends. Germline-derived CDR1 and CDR2 are SGHTA and FQGNSA. The CDR3 loop is CASSLGLAKNIQYF. The DNA of the CDR3 is TGTGCCAGCAGCTTAGGACTAGCCAAAAACATTCAGTACTTC.

The chain joins TRBV11-3 to TRBJ2-1, with 7 bases aligning to TRBD2. CDR1 and CDR2 (germline): SGHNT, YENEEA. The V segment lost 0 bases and the J segment 7 bases; nucleotides outside the gene matches: 9. CDR3 size: 16 residues. CDR3 region: CASSLDEASGRNEQFF. As DNA, the CDR3 is TGTGCCAGCAGCTTAGATGAGGCTAGCGGACGTAATGAGCAGTTCTTC.

The chain links TRBV11-2 to TRBJ2-1, with 15 bases fitting TRBD2. This CDR3 region has 16 residues. Per the germline V gene, CDR1 is SGHAT and CDR2 is FQNNGV. V was clipped by 5 bases and J by 11 bases; unmatched bases: 10. The CDR3 region is CASSGGTSGRRLKQFF. CDR3 nucleotides: TGTGCCAGCAGCGGAGGGACTAGCGGGAGGCGCCTTAAGCAGTTCTTC.